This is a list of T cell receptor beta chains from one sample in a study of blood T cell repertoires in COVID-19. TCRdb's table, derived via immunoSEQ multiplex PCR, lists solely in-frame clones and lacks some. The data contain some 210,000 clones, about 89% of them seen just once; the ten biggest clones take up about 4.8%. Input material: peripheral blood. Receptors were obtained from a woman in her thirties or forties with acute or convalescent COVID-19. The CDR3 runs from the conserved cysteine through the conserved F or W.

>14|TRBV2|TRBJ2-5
CASIYGTVQETQYF
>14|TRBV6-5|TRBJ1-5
CASSASGGNQPQHF
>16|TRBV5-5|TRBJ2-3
CASSLVARGSTDTQYF
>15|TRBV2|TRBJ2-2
CASSPGTGNTGELFF
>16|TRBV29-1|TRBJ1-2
CSVDSPPKGHYDGYTF
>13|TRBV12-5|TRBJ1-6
CASGLEENSPLHF
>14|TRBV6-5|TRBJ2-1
CASSWDRAYYEQFF
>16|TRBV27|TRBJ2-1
CASYISGTVLYNEQFF
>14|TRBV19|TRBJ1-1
CASSIFPGITEAFF
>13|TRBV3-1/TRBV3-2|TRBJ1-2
CASSQDLSRGYTF
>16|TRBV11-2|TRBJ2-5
CASSIRGGGDQETQYF
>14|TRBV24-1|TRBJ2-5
CATSDLRRGETQYF
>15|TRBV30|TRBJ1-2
CAWEADGDFNYGYTF
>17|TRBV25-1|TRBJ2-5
CASSEGWAGAPQETQYF
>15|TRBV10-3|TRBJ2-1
CAIKRAGTGADEQFF
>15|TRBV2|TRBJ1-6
CASRLGGSDNSPLHF
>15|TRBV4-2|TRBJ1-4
CASSQGQGPNEKLFF
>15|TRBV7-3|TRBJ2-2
CASGNRGPNTGELFF
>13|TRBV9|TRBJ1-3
CASSGGVGNTIYF
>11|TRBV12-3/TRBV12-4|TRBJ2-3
CASALRDTQYF
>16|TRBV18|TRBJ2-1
CASSSTGAISYNEQFF
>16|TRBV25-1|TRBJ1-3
CASSEGVRTRGNTIYF
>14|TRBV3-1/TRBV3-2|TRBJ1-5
CASSQEYSNQPQHF
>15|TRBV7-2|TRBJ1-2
CASSLGGTGVYGYTF
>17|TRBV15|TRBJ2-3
CATSRTDRRTSTDTQYF
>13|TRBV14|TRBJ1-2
CASSPQTGKGYTF
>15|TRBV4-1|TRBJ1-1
CASSQVQGRKTEAFF
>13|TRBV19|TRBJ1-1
CASSIGSGTEAFF
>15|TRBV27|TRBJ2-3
CASRTLGLAQDTQYF
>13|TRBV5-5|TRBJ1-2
CASSLQGAGGYTF
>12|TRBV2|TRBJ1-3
CASQGGGNTIYF
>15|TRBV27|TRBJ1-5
CASSLSGTGYQPQHF
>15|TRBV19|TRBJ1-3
CASIDTGTRGNTIYF
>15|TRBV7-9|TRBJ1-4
CASRKGRGRGEKLFF
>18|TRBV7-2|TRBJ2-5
CASSLLPLSGGSLETQYF
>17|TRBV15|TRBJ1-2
CATSIPWGQGVLDGYTF
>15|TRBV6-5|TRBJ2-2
CASSYSITGTGELFF
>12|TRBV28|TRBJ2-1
CASSSRGYEQFF
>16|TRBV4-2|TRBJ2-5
CASSQDWGAGGETQYF
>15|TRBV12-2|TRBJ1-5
CASPSPRAGVKPQHF
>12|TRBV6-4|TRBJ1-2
CASSDRGASYTF
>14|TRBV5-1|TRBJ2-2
CASRGGLNTGELFF
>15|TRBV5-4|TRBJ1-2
CASSFLSAGGGGYTF
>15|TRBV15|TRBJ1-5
CATSRDLGGAQPQHF
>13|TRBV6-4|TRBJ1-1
CASPQDQGRGAFF
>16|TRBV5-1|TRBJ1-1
CASSPDRGQVWTEAFF
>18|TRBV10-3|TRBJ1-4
CAISESARADNTNEKLFF
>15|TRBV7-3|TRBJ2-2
CASSPPGNPTGELFF
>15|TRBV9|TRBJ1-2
CASSVGFGHPYGYTF